Following are 9 T cell receptor beta chains from one sample sequenced in a study of blood T cell repertoires in COVID-19. Profiled with immunoSEQ multiplex PCR; TCRdb holds only in-frame clones, not every one. The data hold about 270,000 clones, with just under 90% observed a single time. The source material was PBMCs or T cells enriched from blood (not recorded which). Source of these receptors: a woman in her twenties or thirties with acute COVID-19.

The CDR3 DNA reads as TGTGCCAGCAGAGGTGGGGGGGCTAGCGGGAGGGCCTACTACGAGCAGTACTTC. Translating it yields CASRGGGASGRAYYEQYF. The chain carries TRBV28 and TRBJ2-7; 12 nucleotides match TRBD2. The V segment lost 6 bases and the J segment 3 bases; nucleotides outside the gene matches: 15. CDR1 and CDR2 (germline): MDHEN, SYDVKM. The CDR3 extends over 18 amino acids.

CDR3 bases: TGTGCCAGCAGGTACCTCCGGAGGGAAGAGACCCAGTACTTC. This translates into CASRYLRREETQYF. The V gene is TRBV2, the J gene TRBJ2-5; D is possibly TRBD2 (6 bases). V was pared by 6 bases and J by 3 bases, with 14 bases between. The length of the CDR3 is 14 residues. Germline V lookup: CDR1 SNHLY, CDR2 FYNNEI.

The CDR3 loop reads CASSLVQGSGELFF. In DNA, the CDR3 is TGTGCCAGCAGCTTAGTTCAGGGGTCCGGGGAGCTGTTTTTT. The chain joins TRBV11-2 to TRBJ2-2; weak D call: TRBD1 (6 bases). Per the germline V gene, CDR1 is SGHAT and CDR2 is FQNNGV. The ends were cut back, 1 base at V and 6 bases at J, with 9 bases in the middle. The CDR3 spans 14 residues.

The chain has TRBV6-5 and TRBJ2-2; possible D gene TRBD1, 5 bases. This CDR3 spans 13 amino acids. Germline lookup yields CDR1 MNHEY and CDR2 SVGAGI. The V end was cut by 6 bases, the J end by 6 bases, with 11 bases between. CDR3 nucleotides: TGTGCCAGCAGGTTCAGGGTGCCCGGGGAGCTGTTTTTT. Its protein product is CASRFRVPGELFF.

This clone was picked up one time. This chain connects TRBV11-1 to TRBJ1-1; no clear D gene. The CDR3 has 14 amino acids. The germline V and J ends were trimmed by 1 base and 1 base, with 7 bases remaining between them. CDR1 is SGHAT and CDR2 is FQDESV in the germline V gene (reference sequence). The DNA for the CDR3 is TGTGCCAGCAGCTTAGTCGGGGAGAACACTGAAGCTTTCTTT. This encodes CASSLVGENTEAFF.

Turning to this clone: The junction departs from germline at one end; a sequencing error may be responsible. The chain carries TRBV28 and TRBJ2-1, with 9 bases aligning to TRBD2. The V gene's germline CDR1 is MDHEN and CDR2 SYDVKM. The CDR3 is 18 residues long. The CDR3 region has the DNA TGTGCCAGCAGTTTACAAGTTAGCGGGAGAGAAATCTACGATGAGCAGTTCTTC. Translating gives CASSLQVSGREIYDEQFF.

The chain couples TRBV7-6 to TRBJ2-3; D gene uncertain. V lost 0 bases, J lost 2 bases, and 9 bases lay in between. This CDR3 is built from 15 residues. Looked up from germline, CDR1 is SGHVS and CDR2 is FNYEAQ. The CDR3 DNA is TGTGCCAGCAGCTTAGCGACCGCGGCCACAGATACGCAGTATTTT. Protein product: CASSLATAATDTQYF.

The rearrangement uses TRBV7-3 and TRBJ2-1; D is perhaps TRBD1 (5 bases). The CDR3 spans 13 residues. Germline loops: CDR1 SGHTA, CDR2 FQGTGA. Between the trimmed V and J ends, which lost 2 bases and 8 bases, there was a span of 10 bases. CDR3: CASSLGPRDEQFF. The DNA of the CDR3 is TGTGCCAGCAGCTTAGGTCCCAGGGATGAGCAGTTCTTC.

The chain carries TRBV7-9 and TRBJ1-4, with 9 nucleotides matching TRBD1. Germline CDR1 is SEHNR and CDR2 is FQNEAQ (reference sequence). CDR3 length: 16 residues. The junction had 6 bases not matched to a gene; V was cut back by 2 bases and J by 5 bases. CDR3: CASSLMWGQGNEKLFF. Written as DNA, the CDR3 is TGTGCCAGCAGCTTAATGTGGGGACAGGGAAATGAAAAACTGTTTTTT.